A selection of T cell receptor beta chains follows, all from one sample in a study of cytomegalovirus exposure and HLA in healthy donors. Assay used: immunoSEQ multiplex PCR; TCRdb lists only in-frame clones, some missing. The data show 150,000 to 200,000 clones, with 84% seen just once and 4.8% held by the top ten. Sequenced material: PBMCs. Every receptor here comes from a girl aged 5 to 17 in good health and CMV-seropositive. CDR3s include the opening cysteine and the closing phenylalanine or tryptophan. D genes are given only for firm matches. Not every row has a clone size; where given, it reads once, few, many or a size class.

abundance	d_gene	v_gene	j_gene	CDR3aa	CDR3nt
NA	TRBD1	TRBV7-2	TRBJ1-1	CASSLQGAGMNTEAFF	TGTGCCAGCAGCCTACAGGGGGCCGGTATGAACACTGAAGCTTTCTTT
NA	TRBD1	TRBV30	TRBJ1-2	CAWSEDRGVRYTF	TGTGCCTGGAGTGAAGACAGGGGAGTCCGCTACACCTTC
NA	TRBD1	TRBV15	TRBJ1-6	CATRQGAPNSPLHF	TGTGCCACCCGACAGGGGGCTCCTAATTCACCCCTCCACTTT
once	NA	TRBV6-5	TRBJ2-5	CASSWGTGIETQYF	TGTGCCAGCAGTTGGGGAACAGGGATCGAGACCCAGTACTTC
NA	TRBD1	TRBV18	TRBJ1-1	CASSPISTGPNTEAFF	TGTGCCAGCTCACCTATTTCGACAGGGCCGAACACTGAAGCTTTCTTT
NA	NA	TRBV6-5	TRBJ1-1	CASSLGDEAFF	TGTGCCAGCAGTTTGGGCGATGAAGCTTTCTTT
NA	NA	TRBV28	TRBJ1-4	CASREGNSNEKLFF	TGTGCCAGCCGGGAAGGGAACTCTAATGAAAAACTGTTTTTT
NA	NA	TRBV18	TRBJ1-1	CASSTTENTEAFF	TGTGCCAGCTCAACGACAGAAAACACTGAAGCTTTCTTT
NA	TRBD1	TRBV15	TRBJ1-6	CATSSPRTGSSPPLHF	TGTGCCACCAGCTCTCCCAGGACAGGAAGTTCCCCACCCCTCCACTTT
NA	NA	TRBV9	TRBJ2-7	CASSAGQPTYEQYF	TGTGCCAGCAGCGCAGGACAGCCCACCTACGAGCAGTACTTC
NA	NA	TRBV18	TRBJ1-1	CASSLSRDTDTEAFF	TGTGCCAGCTCGCTATCCCGGGACACAGACACTGAAGCTTTCTTT
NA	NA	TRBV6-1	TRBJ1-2	CASSEPHGVLGATHGYTF	TGTGCCAGCAGTGAACCGCACGGTGTTTTGGGGGCGACGCATGGCTACACCTTC
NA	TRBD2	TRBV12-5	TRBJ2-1	CASGQGGSSELFF	TGTGCTAGTGGTCAGGGAGGGTCCTCAGAGTTGTTCTTC
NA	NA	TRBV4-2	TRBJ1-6	CASSPGPATPLHF	TGTGCCAGCAGCCCCGGCCCAGCGACACCCCTCCACTTT
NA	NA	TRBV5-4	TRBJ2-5	CASSLYRGETQYF	TGTGCCAGCAGCTTGTATAGGGGAGAGACCCAGTACTTC
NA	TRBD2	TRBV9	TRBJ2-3	CASSEGLTADTQYF	TGTGCCAGCAGCGAGGGACTAACTGCAGATACGCAGTATTTT
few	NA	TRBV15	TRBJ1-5	CATSREGQGNQPQHF	TGTGCCACCAGCAGAGAGGGCCAGGGAAATCAGCCCCAGCATTTT
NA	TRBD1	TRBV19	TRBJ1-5	CASRRARQGGRQPQHF	TGTGCCAGTAGAAGGGCGCGACAGGGCGGTCGACAGCCCCAGCATTTT
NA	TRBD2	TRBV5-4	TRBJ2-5	CASSFGGEETQYF	TGTGCCAGCAGCTTCGGGGGGGAAGAGACCCAGTACTTC
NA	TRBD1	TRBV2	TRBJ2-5	CATYEGAYQETQYF	TGTGCCACCTACGAGGGGGCTTACCAAGAGACCCAGTACTTC
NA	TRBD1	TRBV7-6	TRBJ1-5	CASSQGQGNQPQHF	TGTGCCAGCAGCCAAGGACAGGGGAATCAGCCCCAGCATTTT
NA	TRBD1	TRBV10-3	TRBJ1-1	CAISESGKAGQGNTEAFF	TGTGCCATCAGTGAGTCGGGAAAAGCGGGACAGGGAAACACTGAAGCTTTCTTT
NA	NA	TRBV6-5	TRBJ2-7	CASRSGVSYEQYF	TGTGCCAGCAGGTCCGGGGTCTCCTACGAGCAGTACTTC
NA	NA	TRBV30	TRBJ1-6	CAWKVNGGGSPLHF	TGTGCCTGGAAGGTTAACGGGGGAGGTTCACCCCTCCACTTT
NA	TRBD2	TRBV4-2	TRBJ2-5	CASSQEGRGGVTQYF	TGTGCCAGCAGCCAAGAGGGGCGGGGGGGGGTGACCCAGTACTTC
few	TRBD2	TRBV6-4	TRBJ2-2	CASSDSTRTSGDTGELFF	TGTGCCAGCAGTGACTCGACGAGGACTAGCGGGGACACCGGGGAGCTGTTTTTT
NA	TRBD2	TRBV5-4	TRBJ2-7	CASSASPRSGGERSYEQYF	TGTGCCAGCAGCGCCTCCCCGAGGAGCGGGGGGGAAAGGTCCTACGAGCAGTACTTC
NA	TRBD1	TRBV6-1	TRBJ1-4	CASSEDRVNEKLFF	TGTGCCAGCAGTGAGGACAGGGTCAATGAAAAACTGTTTTTT
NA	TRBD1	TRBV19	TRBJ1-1	CASSIDPGQGRTEAFF	TGTGCCAGTAGTATAGATCCGGGACAGGGGCGAACTGAAGCTTTCTTT
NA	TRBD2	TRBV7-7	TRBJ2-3	CASSPTPLTSLSTDTQYF	TGTGCTAGCAGCCCCACTCCTCTGACTAGCCTTAGCACAGATACGCAGTATTTT
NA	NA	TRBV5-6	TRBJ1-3	CASSSVGLGNTIYF	TGTGCCAGCAGCTCCGTGGGCCTCGGAAACACCATATATTTT